One and the same sample provided the 10 T cell receptor beta chains below, sequenced in a study of OX40 agonist ivuxolimab in advanced cancers. Using immunoSEQ multiplex PCR, the repertoire was profiled, and TCRdb retains in-frame clones only, with some absent. This table has roughly 80,000 clones, roughly 90% appearing once. The sequencing used CD4+ or CD8+ T cells sorted from blood, collected in a trial of the OX40 agonist ivuxolimab. The receptor set was obtained from an adult with an advanced solid tumor such as melanoma, head and neck, liver or kidney cancer.

This clone was counted once. The chain joins TRBV7-2 to TRBJ2-5; D gene ambiguous. This CDR3 has 13 amino acids. V was cut by 2 bases and J by 4 bases, with 8 bases left in between. In germline, CDR1 is SGHTA, CDR2 FQGNSA. DNA for the CDR3: TGTGCCAGCAGCTTACCCTACCGAGAGACCCAGTACTTC. Amino acid sequence: CASSLPYRETQYF. The whole variable domain, filled in from reference TRBV7-2 and TRBJ2-5, reads GAGVSQSPSNKVTEKGKDVELRCDPISGHTALYWYRQSLGQGLEFLIYFQGNSAPDKSGLPSDRFSAERTGGSVSTLTIQRTQQEDSAVYLCASSLPYRETQYFGPGTRLLVL.

The chain couples TRBV28 to TRBJ2-7; TRBD2 aligns across 8 bases. This CDR3 contains 15 residues. Germline values: CDR1 MDHEN, CDR2 SYDVKM. Trimming took 7 bases from V and 0 from J; bases not matched to a gene: 8. For the CDR3, the DNA is TGTGCCAGCACCACGGCCGGGACTAGCTCCTACGAGCAGTACTTC. Amino acids: CASTTAGTSSYEQYF.

The chain combines TRBV18 with TRBJ1-3; D is perhaps TRBD1 (6 bases). From germline, CDR1 is KGHSH and CDR2 LQKENI. Trimming shortened V by 3 bases and J by 0 bases, and 9 bases separated the two germline ends. The CDR3 sequence is 15 residues long. CDR3 DNA: TGTGCCAGCTCACCCGGGACACACTCTGGAAACACCATATATTTT. It yields the protein CASSPGTHSGNTIYF.

J is TRBJ1-2 and V is TRBV11-3, with D possibly being TRBD1 (6 bases). The CDR3 length is 15 residues. The germline V gene has CDR1 SGHNT and CDR2 YENEEA. The V end lost 0 bases, the J end lost 4 bases, and 12 bases lay between the germline ends. The CDR3 sequence is CASSLEGGRGYGYTF. In nucleotides, the CDR3 is TGTGCCAGCAGCTTAGAGGGGGGCAGAGGCTATGGCTACACCTTC. The whole variable domain, remainder taken from reference TRBV11-3 and TRBJ1-2, is EAGVVQSPRYKIIEKKQPVAFWCNPISGHNTLYWYLQNLGQGPELLIRYENEEAVDDSQLPKDRFSAERLKGVDSTLKIQPAELGDSAVYLCASSLEGGRGYGYTFGSGTRLTVV.

The gene calls are TRBV5-6 and TRBJ2-2; 9 bases line up with TRBD2. J lost 0 bases, V lost 2 bases, and 2 bases had no gene match. The CDR3 runs to 16 residues. Looked up from germline, CDR1 is SGHDT and CDR2 is YYEEEE. CDR3 region: CASSFRLAANTGELFF. The CDR3 DNA reads TGTGCCAGCAGCTTCCGACTAGCGGCGAACACCGGGGAGCTGTTTTTT. Drawing the rest from reference TRBV5-6 and TRBJ2-2, the complete variable domain is DAGVTQSPTHLIKTRGQQVTLRCSPKSGHDTVSWYQQALGQGPQFIFQYYEEEERQRGNFPDRFSGHQFPNYSSELNVNALLLGDSALYLCASSFRLAANTGELFFGEGSRLTVL.

The V gene is TRBV4-2, the J gene TRBJ2-2; D is uncertain. Germline CDR1 is LGHNA and CDR2 is YNFKEQ. V was cut by 1 base and J by 2 bases, with 8 bases left in between. This CDR3 region has 15 residues. CDR3 protein: CASSQATVNTGELFF. CDR3 DNA sequence: TGTGCCAGCAGCCAAGCGACGGTAAACACCGGGGAGCTGTTTTTT.

In DNA, the CDR3 is TGTGCCAGCAGCCAGGGAACAGGGAGCTCCTATAATTCACCCCTCCACTTT. Encoded protein: CASSQGTGSSYNSPLHF. The chain uses TRBV4-2 and TRBJ1-6; a weak D match, TRBD1 (6 bases). The length of the CDR3 is 17 residues. Germline-derived CDR1 and CDR2 are LGHNA and YNFKEQ. V was clipped by 3 bases and J by 0 bases, with 12 bases between them.

V gene TRBV5-1 combines with J gene TRBJ1-4, with D unclear. The V gene's germline CDR1 is SGHRS and CDR2 YFSETQ. The CDR3 is 16 amino acids. Trimming left V 1 base short and J 3 bases short, with 13 bases between. CDR3 loop: CASSLKAQWANEKLFF. The CDR3 coding sequence is TGCGCCAGCAGCTTGAAGGCTCAGTGGGCTAATGAAAAACTGTTTTTT.

The rearrangement joins TRBV18 to TRBJ2-7; D is possibly TRBD2 (5 bases). CDR1 is KGHSH and CDR2 is LQKENI in the germline V gene. Trimming stripped 4 bases from V and 3 bases from J, with 10 bases between. The CDR3 loop spans 13 amino acids. CDR3 residues: CASSLSEGYEQYF. As DNA, the CDR3 is TGTGCCAGCTCACTATCCGAGGGCTACGAGCAGTACTTC. The full variable domain, with the rest looked up from reference TRBV18 and TRBJ2-7, is NAGVMQNPRHLVRRRGQEARLRCSPMKGHSHVYWYRQLPEEGLKFMVYLQKENIIDESGMPKERFSAEFPKEGPSILRIQQVVRGDSAAYFCASSLSEGYEQYFGPGTRLTVT.

The rearrangement joins TRBV18 to TRBJ1-1, with a weak D call TRBD1 (6 bases). CDR3 length: 15 residues. With 2 bases removed from V and 2 bases from J, the gap between germline ends came to 12 bases. Germline V gives CDR1 KGHSH, CDR2 LQKENI. The CDR3 nucleotides are TGTGCCAGCTCACCAGGGGCAGGGGTAAACACTGAAGCTTTCTTT. It is translated as CASSPGAGVNTEAFF.